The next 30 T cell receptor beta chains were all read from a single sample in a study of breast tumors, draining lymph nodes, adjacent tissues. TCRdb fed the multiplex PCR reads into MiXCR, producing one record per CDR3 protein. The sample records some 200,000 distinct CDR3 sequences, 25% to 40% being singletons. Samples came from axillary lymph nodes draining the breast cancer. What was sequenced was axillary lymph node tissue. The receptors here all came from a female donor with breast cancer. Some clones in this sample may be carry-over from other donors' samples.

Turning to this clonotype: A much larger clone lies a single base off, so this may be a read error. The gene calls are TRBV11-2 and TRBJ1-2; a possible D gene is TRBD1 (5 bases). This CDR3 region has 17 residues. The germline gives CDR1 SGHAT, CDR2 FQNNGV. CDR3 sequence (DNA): TGTGCCAGCAGCTTTCCCATTGACAGTTCTAACCCCTATGGCTGCACCTTC. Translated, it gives CASSFPIDSSNPYGCTF.

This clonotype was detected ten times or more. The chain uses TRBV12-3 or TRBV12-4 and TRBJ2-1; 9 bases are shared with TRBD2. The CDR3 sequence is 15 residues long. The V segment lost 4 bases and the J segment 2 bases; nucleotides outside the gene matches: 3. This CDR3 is CASSYSGRAYNEQFF. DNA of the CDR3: TGTGCCAGCAGTTATAGCGGGAGAGCCTACAATGAGCAGTTCTTC.

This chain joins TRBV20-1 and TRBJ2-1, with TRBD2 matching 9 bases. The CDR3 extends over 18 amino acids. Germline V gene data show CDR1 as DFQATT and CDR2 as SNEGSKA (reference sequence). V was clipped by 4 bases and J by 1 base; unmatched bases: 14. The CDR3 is CSATKGGRETGSYNEQFF. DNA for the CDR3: TGCAGTGCTACCAAGGGCGGGAGGGAAACCGGGTCCTACAATGAGCAGTTCTTC.

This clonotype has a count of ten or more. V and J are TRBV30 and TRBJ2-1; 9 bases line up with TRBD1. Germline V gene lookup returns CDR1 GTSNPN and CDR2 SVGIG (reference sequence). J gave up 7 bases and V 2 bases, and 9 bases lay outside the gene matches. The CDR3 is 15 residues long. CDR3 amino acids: CAWSLTGGLENEQFF. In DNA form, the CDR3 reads TGTGCCTGGAGTTTGACAGGGGGGCTGGAGAATGAGCAGTTCTTC. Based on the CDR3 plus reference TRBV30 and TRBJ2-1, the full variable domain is SQTIHQWPATLVQPVGSPLSLECTVEGTSNPNLYWYRQAAGRGLQLLFYSVGIGQISSEVPQNLSASRPQDRQFILSSKKLLLSDSGFYLCAWSLTGGLENEQFFGPGTRLTVL.

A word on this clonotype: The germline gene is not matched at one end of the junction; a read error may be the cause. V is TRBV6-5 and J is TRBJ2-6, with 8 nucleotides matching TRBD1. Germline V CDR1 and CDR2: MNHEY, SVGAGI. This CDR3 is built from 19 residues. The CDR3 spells CASSHSRAGGAAGANVLTF. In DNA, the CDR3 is TGTGCCAGCAGTCACTCGAGGGCAGGGGGCGCGGCTGGGGCCAACGTCCTGACTTTC.

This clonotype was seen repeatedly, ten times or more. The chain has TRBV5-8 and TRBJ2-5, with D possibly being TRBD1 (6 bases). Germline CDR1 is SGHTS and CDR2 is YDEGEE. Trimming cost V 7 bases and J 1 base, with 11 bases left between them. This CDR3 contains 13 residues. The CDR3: CASQGQRQETQYF. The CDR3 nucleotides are TGTGCCAGCCAAGGACAGCGCCAAGAGACCCAGTACTTC.

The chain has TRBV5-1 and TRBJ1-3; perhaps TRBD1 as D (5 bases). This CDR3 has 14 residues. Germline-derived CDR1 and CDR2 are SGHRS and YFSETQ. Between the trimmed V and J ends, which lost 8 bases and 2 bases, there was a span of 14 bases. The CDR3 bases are TGCGCCAGACCGGGACGGCTCCCTGGAAACACCATATATTTT. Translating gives CARPGRLPGNTIYF.

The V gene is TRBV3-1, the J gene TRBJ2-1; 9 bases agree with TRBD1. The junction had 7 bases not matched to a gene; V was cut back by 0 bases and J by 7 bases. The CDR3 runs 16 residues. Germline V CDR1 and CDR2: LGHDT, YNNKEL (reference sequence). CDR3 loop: CASSQEGTGIRNEQFF. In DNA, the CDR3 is TGTGCCAGCAGCCAAGAGGGGACAGGGATACGGAATGAGCAGTTCTTC.

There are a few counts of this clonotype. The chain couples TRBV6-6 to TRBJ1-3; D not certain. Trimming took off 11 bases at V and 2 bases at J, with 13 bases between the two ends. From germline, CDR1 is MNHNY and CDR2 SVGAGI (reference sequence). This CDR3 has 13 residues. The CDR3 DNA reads TGTGCCGCCCGCGGGCAGGCTGGAAACACCATATATTTT. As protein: CAARGQAGNTIYF.

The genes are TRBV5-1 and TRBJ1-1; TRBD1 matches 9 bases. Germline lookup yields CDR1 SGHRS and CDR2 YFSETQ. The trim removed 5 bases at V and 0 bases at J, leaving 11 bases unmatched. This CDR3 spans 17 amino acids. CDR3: CASSLGQGGWMNTEAFF. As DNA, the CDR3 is TGCGCCAGCAGTCTGGGACAGGGAGGGTGGATGAACACTGAAGCTTTCTTT. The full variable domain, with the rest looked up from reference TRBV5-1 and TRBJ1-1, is KAGVTQTPRYLIKTRGQQVTLSCSPISGHRSVSWYQQTPGQGLQFLFEYFSETQRNKGNFPGRFSGRQFSNSRSEMNVSTLELGDSALYLCASSLGQGGWMNTEAFFGQGTRLTVV.

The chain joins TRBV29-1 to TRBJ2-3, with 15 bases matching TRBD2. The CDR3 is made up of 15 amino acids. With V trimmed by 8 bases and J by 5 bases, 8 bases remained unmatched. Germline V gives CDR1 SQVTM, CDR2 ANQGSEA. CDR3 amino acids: CSTGPGLAGGDTQYF. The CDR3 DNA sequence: TGCAGCACCGGGCCGGGACTAGCGGGAGGAGATACGCAGTATTTT.

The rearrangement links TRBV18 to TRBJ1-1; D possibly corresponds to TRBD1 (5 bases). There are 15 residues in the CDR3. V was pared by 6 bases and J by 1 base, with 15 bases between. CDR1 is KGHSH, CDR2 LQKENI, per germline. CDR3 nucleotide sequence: TGTGCCAGCTCCCTTTGGGTAGGGGAGAACACTGAAGCTTTCTTT. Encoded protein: CASSLWVGENTEAFF. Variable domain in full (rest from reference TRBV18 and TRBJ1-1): NAGVMQNPRHLVRRRGQEARLRCSPMKGHSHVYWYRQLPEEGLKFMVYLQKENIIDESGMPKERFSAEFPKEGPSILRIQQVVRGDSAAYFCASSLWVGENTEAFFGQGTRLTVV.

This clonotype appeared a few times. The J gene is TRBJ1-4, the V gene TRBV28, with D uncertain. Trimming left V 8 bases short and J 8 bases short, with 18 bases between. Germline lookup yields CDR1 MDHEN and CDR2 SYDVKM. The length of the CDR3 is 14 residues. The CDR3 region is CASQPWRRKEKLFF. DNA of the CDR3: TGTGCCAGCCAACCGTGGCGGAGAAAGGAAAAACTGTTTTTT. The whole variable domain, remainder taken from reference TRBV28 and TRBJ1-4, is DVKVTQSSRYLVKRTGEKVFLECVQDMDHENMFWYRQDPGLGLRLIYFSYDVKMKEKGDIPEGYSVSREKKERFSLILESASTNQTSMYLCASQPWRRKEKLFFGSGTQLSVL.

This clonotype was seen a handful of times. This chain's CDR3 is CASSLSRGRSYNEQFF. Written as DNA, the CDR3 is TGTGCCAGCAGTTTATCCCGGGGGCGATCCTACAATGAGCAGTTCTTC. This sequence joins TRBV27 and TRBJ2-1; D may correspond to TRBD1 or TRBD2 (6 bases each). The germline V gene encodes CDR1 MNHEY and CDR2 SMNVEV (reference sequence). With 0 bases removed from V and 1 base from J, the gap between germline ends came to 10 bases. The CDR3 is made up of 16 amino acids.

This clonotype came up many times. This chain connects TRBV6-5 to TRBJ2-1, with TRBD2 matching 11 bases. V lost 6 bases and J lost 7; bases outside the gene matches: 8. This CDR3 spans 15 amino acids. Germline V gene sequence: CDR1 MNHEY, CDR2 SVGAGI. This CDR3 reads CASRTGTSGYNEQFF. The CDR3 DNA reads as TGTGCCAGCAGGACCGGGACTAGCGGATATAATGAGCAGTTCTTC.

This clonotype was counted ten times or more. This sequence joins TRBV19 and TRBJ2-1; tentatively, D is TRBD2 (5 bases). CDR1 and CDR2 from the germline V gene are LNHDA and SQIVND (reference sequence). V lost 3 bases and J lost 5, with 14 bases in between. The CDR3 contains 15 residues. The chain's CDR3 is CASSMRLSTNNEQFF. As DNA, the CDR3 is TGTGCCAGTAGTATGAGGCTATCGACTAACAATGAGCAGTTCTTC.

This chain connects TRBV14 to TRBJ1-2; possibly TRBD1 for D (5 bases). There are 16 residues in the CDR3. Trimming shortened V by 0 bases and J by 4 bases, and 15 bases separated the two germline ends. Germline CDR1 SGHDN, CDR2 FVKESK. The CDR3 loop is CASSQDWGGGSYGYTF. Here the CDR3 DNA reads TGTGCCAGCAGCCAAGATTGGGGTGGGGGATCCTATGGCTACACCTTC.

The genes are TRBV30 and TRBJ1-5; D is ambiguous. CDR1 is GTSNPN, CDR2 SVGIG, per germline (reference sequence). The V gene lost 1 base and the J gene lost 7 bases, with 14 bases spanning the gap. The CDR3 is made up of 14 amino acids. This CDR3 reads CAWSASSGRQPQHF. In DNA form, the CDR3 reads TGTGCCTGGAGTGCAAGTTCCGGGAGACAGCCCCAGCATTTT.

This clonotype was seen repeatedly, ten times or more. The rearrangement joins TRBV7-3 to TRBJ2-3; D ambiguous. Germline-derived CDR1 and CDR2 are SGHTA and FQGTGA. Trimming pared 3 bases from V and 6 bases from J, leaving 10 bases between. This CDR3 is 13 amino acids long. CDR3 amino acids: CASSFQNGDTQYF. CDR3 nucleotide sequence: TGTGCCAGCAGCTTCCAAAACGGGGATACGCAGTATTTT.

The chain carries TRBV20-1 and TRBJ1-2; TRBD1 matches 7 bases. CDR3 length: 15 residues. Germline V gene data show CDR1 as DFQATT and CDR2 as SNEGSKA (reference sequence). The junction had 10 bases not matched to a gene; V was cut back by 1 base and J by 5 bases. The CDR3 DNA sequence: TGCAGTGCTAGAGGGGGGCCGGGACAGCTATATGGCTACACCTTC. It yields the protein CSARGGPGQLYGYTF.

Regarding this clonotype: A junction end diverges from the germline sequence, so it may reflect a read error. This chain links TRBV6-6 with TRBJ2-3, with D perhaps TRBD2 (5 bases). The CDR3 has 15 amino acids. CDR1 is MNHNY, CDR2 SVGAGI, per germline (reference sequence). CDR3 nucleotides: TGTGCCAGCAGTCACTCTCGGCTAGCCACAGATACGCAGTATTTT. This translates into CASSHSRLATDTQYF.

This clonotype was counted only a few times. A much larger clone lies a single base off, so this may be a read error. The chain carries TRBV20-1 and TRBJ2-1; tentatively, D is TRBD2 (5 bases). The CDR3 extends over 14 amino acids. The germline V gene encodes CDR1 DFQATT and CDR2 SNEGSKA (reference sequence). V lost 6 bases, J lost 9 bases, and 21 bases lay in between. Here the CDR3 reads CSALKWEPHTEQFF. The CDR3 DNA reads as TGCAGTGCCCTTAAGTGGGAGCCCCACACTGAGCAGTTCTTC.

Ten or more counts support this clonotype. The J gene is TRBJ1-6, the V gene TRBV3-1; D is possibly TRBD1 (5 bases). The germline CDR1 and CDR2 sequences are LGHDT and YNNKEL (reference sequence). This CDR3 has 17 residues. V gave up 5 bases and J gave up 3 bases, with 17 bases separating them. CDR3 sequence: CASSSGTSDLYNSPLHF. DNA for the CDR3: TGTGCCAGCAGCTCCGGGACCTCGGATCTCTATAATTCACCCCTCCACTTT.

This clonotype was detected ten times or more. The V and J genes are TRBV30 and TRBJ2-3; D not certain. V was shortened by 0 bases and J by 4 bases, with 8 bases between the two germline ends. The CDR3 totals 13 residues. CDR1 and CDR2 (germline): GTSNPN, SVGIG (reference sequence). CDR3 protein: CAWSVSRADTQYF. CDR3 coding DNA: TGTGCCTGGAGTGTATCACGGGCAGATACGCAGTATTTT.

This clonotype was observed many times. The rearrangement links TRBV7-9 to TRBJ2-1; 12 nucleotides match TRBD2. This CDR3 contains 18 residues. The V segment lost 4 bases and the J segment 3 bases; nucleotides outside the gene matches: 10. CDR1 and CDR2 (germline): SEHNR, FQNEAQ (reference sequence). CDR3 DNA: TGTGCCAGCAGCTCTACGGGGCTAGCGGGAGGGAGCTACAATGAGCAGTTCTTC. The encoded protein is CASSSTGLAGGSYNEQFF.

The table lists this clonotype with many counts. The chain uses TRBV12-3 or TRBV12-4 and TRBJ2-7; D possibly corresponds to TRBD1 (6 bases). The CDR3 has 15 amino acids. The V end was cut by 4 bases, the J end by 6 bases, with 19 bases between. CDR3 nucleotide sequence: TGTGCCAGCAGTTCACACTGGACAGTTGCCTCCGAGCAGTACTTC. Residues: CASSSHWTVASEQYF.

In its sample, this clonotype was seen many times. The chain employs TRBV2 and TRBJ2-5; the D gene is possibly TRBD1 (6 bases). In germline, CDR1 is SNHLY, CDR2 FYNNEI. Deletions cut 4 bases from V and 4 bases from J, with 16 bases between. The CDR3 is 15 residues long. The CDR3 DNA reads TGTGCCAGCAGTGGTGGGTGGGGGCGGCGAGAGACCCAGTACTTC. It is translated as CASSGGWGRRETQYF.

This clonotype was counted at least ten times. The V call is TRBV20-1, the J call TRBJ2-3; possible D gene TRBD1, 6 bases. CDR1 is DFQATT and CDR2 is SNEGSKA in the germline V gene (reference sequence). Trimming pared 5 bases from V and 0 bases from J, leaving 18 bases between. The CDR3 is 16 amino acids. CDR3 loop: CSAPAGTTTSTDTQYF. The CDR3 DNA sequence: TGCAGTGCTCCCGCCGGGACAACTACTAGCACAGATACGCAGTATTTT.

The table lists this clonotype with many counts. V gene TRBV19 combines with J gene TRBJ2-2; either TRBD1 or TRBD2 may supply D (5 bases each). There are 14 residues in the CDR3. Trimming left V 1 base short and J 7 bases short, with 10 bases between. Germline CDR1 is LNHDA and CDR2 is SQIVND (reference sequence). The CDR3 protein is CASSIGAGSGELFF. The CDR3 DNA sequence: TGTGCCAGTAGTATAGGAGCAGGGAGCGGGGAGCTGTTTTTT. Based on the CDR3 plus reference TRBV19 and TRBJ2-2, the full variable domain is DGGITQSPKYLFRKEGQNVTLSCEQNLNHDAMYWYRQDPGQGLRLIYYSQIVNDFQKGDIAEGYSVSREKKESFPLTVTSAQKNPTAFYLCASSIGAGSGELFFGEGSRLTVL.

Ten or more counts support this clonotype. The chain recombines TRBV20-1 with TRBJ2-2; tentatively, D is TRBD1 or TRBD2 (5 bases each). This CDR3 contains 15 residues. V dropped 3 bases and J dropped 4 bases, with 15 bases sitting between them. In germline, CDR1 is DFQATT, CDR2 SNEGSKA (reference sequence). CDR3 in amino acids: CSARDPGRPTGELFF. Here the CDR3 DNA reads TGCAGTGCTAGGGATCCGGGACGGCCCACCGGGGAGCTGTTTTTT.